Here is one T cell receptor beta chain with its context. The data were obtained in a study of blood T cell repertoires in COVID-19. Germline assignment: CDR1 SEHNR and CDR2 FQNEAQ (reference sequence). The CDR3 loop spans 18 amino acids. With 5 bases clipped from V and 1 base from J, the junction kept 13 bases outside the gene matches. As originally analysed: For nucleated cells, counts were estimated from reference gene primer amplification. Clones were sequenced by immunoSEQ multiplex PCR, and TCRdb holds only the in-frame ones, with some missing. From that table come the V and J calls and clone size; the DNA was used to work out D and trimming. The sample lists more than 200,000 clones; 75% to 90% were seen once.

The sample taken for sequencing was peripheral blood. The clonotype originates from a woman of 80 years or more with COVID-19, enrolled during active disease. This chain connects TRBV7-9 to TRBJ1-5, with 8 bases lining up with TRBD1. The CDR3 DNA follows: TGTGCCAGCAGCGGTGCTAGGATCGGGACAGGAAGCAATCAGCCCCAGCATTTT. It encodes CASSGARIGTGSNQPQHF.